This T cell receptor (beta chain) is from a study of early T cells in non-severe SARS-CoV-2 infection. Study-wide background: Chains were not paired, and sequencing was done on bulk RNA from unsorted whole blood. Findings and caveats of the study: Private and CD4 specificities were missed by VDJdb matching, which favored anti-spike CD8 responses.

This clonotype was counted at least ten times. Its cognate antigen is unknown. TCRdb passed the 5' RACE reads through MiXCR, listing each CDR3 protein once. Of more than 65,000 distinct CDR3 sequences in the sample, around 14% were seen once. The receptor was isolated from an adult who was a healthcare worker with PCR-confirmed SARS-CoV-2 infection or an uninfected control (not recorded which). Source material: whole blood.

CDR3 bases: TGCGCCAGCAGCCAGAACCGGGAGCGAGAGCAGTACTTC. Translating gives CASSQNREREQYF. The genes are TRBV4-3 and TRBJ2-7, with D possibly being TRBD2 (6 bases). The germline gives CDR1 LGHNA, CDR2 YSLEER. The CDR3 contains 13 residues. V lost 3 bases, J lost 7 bases, and 13 bases lay in between.